This T cell receptor beta chain is from a study of cytomegalovirus exposure and HLA in healthy donors. The PCR employed 60 Vbeta primers together with 13 Jbeta primers. Profiling relied on immunoSEQ multiplex PCR, and the TCRdb table lists in-frame clones only, not all of them. The table includes fewer than 250,000 clones, over 75% detected once. Though probably carrying unrecorded immune exposures, donors were nominally healthy at sampling. Concerning this clone: What it binds is not known.

CDR1 and CDR2 (germline): SGHTA, FQGNSA. This CDR3 has 15 amino acids. V gave up 5 bases and J gave up 5 bases; unmatched junction bases: 7. Study-wide results and limits: Trimming of TCR beta V- and J-genes showed a link, identified in a later analysis, to a missense DCLRE1C variant. Donors were assumed by presence/absence analyses to have roughly uniform sequencing depth.

V usage is TRBV7-2 and J usage is TRBJ1-4; TRBD1 matches at 8 bases. Sequences were obtained from PBMCs. The receptor's source is a woman in her forties or fifties in good health and CMV-seropositive. The CDR3 protein is CASSPRTGRNEKLFF. CDR3 in DNA: TGTGCCAGCAGCCCACGGACAGGGAGAAATGAAAAACTGTTTTTT.